This is a list of T cell receptor beta chains from one sample in a study of shared clonotypes between healthy human individuals. Some clones are missing from TCRdb's copy, which holds only in-frame ones; the method was immunoSEQ multiplex PCR. The table has about a million clones, 65% to 80% seen once. Input material: memory CD4+ T cells sorted from blood. The receptors originated from a man between 18 and 29 years old in good health. Each CDR3 is given with its conserved first and last residue. Fields, in order: D gene, V gene, J gene, CDR3 length, CDR3 DNA, CDR3 protein. The D gene is left open where the match is weak.

D gene: TRBD1; V gene: TRBV4-1; J gene: TRBJ2-1; CDR3 length: 17; CDR3 DNA: TGCGCCAGCAGCCAAGGAGACAGGGGGTACTCCTACAATGAGCAGTTCTTC; CDR3 protein: CASSQGDRGYSYNEQFF
D gene: NA; V gene: TRBV6-4; J gene: TRBJ2-2; CDR3 length: 14; CDR3 DNA: TGTGCCAGCGCCCGGGACCCGGGCCCCGGGGAGCTGTTTTTT; CDR3 protein: CASARDPGPGELFF
D gene: NA; V gene: TRBV5-1; J gene: TRBJ2-3; CDR3 length: 15; CDR3 DNA: TGCGCCAGCAGCTCAACAGGGAATCCCACAGATACGCAGTATTTT; CDR3 protein: CASSSTGNPTDTQYF
D gene: NA; V gene: TRBV5-1; J gene: TRBJ1-6; CDR3 length: 16; CDR3 DNA: TGCGCCAGCAGCTTGGAGGGTAGCTCCTATAATTCACCCCTCCACTTT; CDR3 protein: CASSLEGSSYNSPLHF
D gene: NA; V gene: TRBV15; J gene: TRBJ2-5; CDR3 length: 16; CDR3 DNA: TGTGCCACCAGCAGAGTCCCAGGGGAGGTACAAGAGACCCAGTACTTC; CDR3 protein: CATSRVPGEVQETQYF
D gene: TRBD1; V gene: TRBV7-2; J gene: TRBJ2-2; CDR3 length: 14; CDR3 DNA: TGTGCCAGCAGCTTAGAGGGGGCCGCCGGGGAGCTGTTTTTT; CDR3 protein: CASSLEGAAGELFF
D gene: TRBD2; V gene: TRBV5-4; J gene: TRBJ2-3; CDR3 length: 14; CDR3 DNA: TGTGCCAGCAGTATAGCGGGAGGAACAGATACGCAGTATTTT; CDR3 protein: CASSIAGGTDTQYF
D gene: TRBD1; V gene: TRBV28; J gene: TRBJ1-6; CDR3 length: 14; CDR3 DNA: TGTGCCAGCACCCGCGGACAGGGTAATTCACCCCTCCACTTT; CDR3 protein: CASTRGQGNSPLHF
D gene: NA; V gene: TRBV18; J gene: TRBJ1-1; CDR3 length: 13; CDR3 DNA: TGTGCCAGCTTAACTTCAGGGAACACTGAAGCTTTCTTT; CDR3 protein: CASLTSGNTEAFF
D gene: NA; V gene: TRBV5-1; J gene: TRBJ2-3; CDR3 length: 18; CDR3 DNA: TGCGCCAGCAGCCCGGGGTATTTGAGGAGGGGGCTCACAGATACGCAGTATTTT; CDR3 protein: CASSPGYLRRGLTDTQYF
D gene: NA; V gene: TRBV21-1; J gene: TRBJ1-2; CDR3 length: 17; CDR3 DNA: TGTGCCAGCAGCAACCGACCACAGGGACAGAATAACTATGGCTACACCTTC; CDR3 protein: CASSNRPQGQNNYGYTF
D gene: NA; V gene: TRBV11-1; J gene: TRBJ2-2; CDR3 length: 15; CDR3 DNA: TGTGCCAGCAGCTTTTCCCAGGGGTTCACCGGGGAGCTGTTTTTT; CDR3 protein: CASSFSQGFTGELFF
D gene: NA; V gene: TRBV5-6; J gene: TRBJ1-4; CDR3 length: 16; CDR3 DNA: TGTGCCAGCAGCTTGGGGGCGGTTTCGGCGTTGGCTTCGCTGTTTTTT; CDR3 protein: CASSLGAVSALASLFF
D gene: NA; V gene: TRBV20-1; J gene: TRBJ1-3; CDR3 length: 11; CDR3 DNA: TGCAGTGTTGAGTGGGGAAACACCATATATTTT; CDR3 protein: CSVEWGNTIYF
D gene: TRBD1; V gene: TRBV15; J gene: TRBJ1-2; CDR3 length: 14; CDR3 DNA: TGTGCCACCAGCAGTGGACAGGGTAACTATGGCTACACCTTC; CDR3 protein: CATSSGQGNYGYTF
D gene: NA; V gene: TRBV2; J gene: TRBJ2-3; CDR3 length: 14; CDR3 DNA: TGTGCCAGCAGTAGGAGGGCAGGCACAGATACGCAGTATTTT; CDR3 protein: CASSRRAGTDTQYF
D gene: NA; V gene: TRBV18; J gene: TRBJ2-7; CDR3 length: 14; CDR3 DNA: TGTGCCAGCTCACCACATGGAGTAGGCTACGAGCAGTACTTC; CDR3 protein: CASSPHGVGYEQYF
D gene: NA; V gene: TRBV27; J gene: TRBJ1-2; CDR3 length: 11; CDR3 DNA: TGTGCCAGGGATGGGAGCTATGGCTACACCTTC; CDR3 protein: CARDGSYGYTF
D gene: NA; V gene: TRBV7-7; J gene: TRBJ2-2; CDR3 length: 20; CDR3 DNA: TGTGCTAGCCCTCCGGGACCCTCGTGTTTTTTGGGGGAGGAAACCGGGGAGCTGTTTTTT; CDR3 protein: CASPPGPSCFLGEETGELFF
D gene: NA; V gene: TRBV19; J gene: TRBJ1-5; CDR3 length: 15; CDR3 DNA: TGTGCCAGTAGTACAACAGGGCTGAGCAATCAGCCCCAGCATTTT; CDR3 protein: CASSTTGLSNQPQHF
D gene: TRBD1; V gene: TRBV10-3; J gene: TRBJ2-7; CDR3 length: 15; CDR3 DNA: TGTGCCATCAGTGAACCGGGACAGGGAGGCCACGAGCAGTACTTC; CDR3 protein: CAISEPGQGGHEQYF
D gene: NA; V gene: TRBV5-4; J gene: TRBJ1-2; CDR3 length: 13; CDR3 DNA: TGTGCCAGCAGCTTAGTAGGGACTGAGGGCTACACCTTC; CDR3 protein: CASSLVGTEGYTF